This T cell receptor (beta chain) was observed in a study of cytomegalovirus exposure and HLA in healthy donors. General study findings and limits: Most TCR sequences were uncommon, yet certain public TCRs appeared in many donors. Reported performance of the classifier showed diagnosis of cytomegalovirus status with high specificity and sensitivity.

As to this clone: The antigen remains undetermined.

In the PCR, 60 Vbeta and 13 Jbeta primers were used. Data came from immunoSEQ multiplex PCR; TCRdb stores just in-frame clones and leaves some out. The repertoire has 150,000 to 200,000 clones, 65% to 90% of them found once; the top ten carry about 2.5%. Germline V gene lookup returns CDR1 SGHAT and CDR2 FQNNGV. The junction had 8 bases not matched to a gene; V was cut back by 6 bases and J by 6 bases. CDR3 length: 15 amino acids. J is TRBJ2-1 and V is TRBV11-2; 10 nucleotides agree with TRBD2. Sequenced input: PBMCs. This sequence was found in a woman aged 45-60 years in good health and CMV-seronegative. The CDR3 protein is CASRHWASGSNEQFF. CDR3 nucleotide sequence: TGTGCCAGCAGACACTGGGCTAGCGGGAGCAATGAGCAGTTCTTC. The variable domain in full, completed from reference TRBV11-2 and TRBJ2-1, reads EAGVAQSPRYKIIEKRQSVAFWCNPISGHATLYWYQQILGQGPKLLIQFQNNGVVDDSQLPKDRFSAERLKGVDSTLKIQPAKLEDSAVYLCASRHWASGSNEQFFGPGTRLTVL.